This T cell receptor (delta chain) was sequenced for a study of γδ T cells in repeated Plasmodium falciparum infection. Across the study: Timepoints: baseline, immediately before selected infections, and 21 days after every infection. Malian samples came from no-transmission periods or across acute febrile malaria episodes. Whole-study results and caveats: Vgamma9/Vdelta2+ repertoires stayed stably polyclonal over time and infection. Compared with Australian children, Malian Vdelta2-negative repertoires seemed more clonal, less diverse, less shared.

TCRdb processed the multiplex PCR reads again with the CATT caller. Of roughly 93,000 delta-chain clones listed, almost 1.5% are singletons. Bulk repertoires came from Vgamma9/Vdelta2+ or Vdelta2-negative gammadelta T cells flow-sorted from PBMC. Germline V gene data show CDR1 as TSWWSYY and CDR2 as QGS. V was trimmed by 5 bases and J by 2 bases, leaving 33 bases between them. This CDR3 has 21 amino acids. Concerning this clone itself: Its antigen remains unknown. TCRdb's protein for this DNA is that of a much larger clone and differs from the translation at residue 8, likely a read error; the protein shown is the DNA translation.

The V gene is TRDV1, the J gene TRDJ1; D might be TRDD3 (6 bases). The J gene was missing in TCRdb and was found by matching the end of the DNA to germline. The source of this sequence is a pool of human donors (malaria-infected and uninfected, not separated). Sequencing input: gamma-delta T cells from blood. CDR3 loop: CALGPPWERWGGAGETDKLIF. CDR3 nucleotide sequence: TGTGCTCTTGGGCCACCCTGGGAACGATGGGGGGGCGCGGGGGAAACCGATAAACTCATCTTT.